What follows are 27 T cell receptor beta chains derived from one specimen sequenced in a study of vaccination effects on CD4 cells after COVID-19. Within the ViraFEST assay, antigen-specific CD4+ T cells underwent expansion with viral peptide pools prior to sequencing. Subsequent to a culture period of about ten days, CD4+ T cells were isolated. Vaccine recipients lacked prior SARS-CoV-2 infection and had negative nucleocapsid antibodies. Antigens of these TCRs are unknown. Method: immunoSEQ multiplex PCR; TCRdb's copy keeps in-frame clones and lacks some. Of under 80,000 clones listed, more than 60% were seen once; the top ten hold over 9.5%. The specimen was CD4+ T cells from PBMCs cultured with SARS-CoV-2 spike peptides, collected before COVID-19 vaccination. The receptor set was obtained from a human donor who received a COVID-19 vaccine.

V usage is TRBV7-9 and J usage is TRBJ2-7; the D gene is possibly TRBD1 (6 bases). This CDR3 spans 13 amino acids. V lost 6 bases to trimming and J lost 2 bases, with 11 bases between them. Germline V gene lookup returns CDR1 SEHNR and CDR2 FQNEAQ (reference sequence). This chain's CDR3 is CASSKQGTYEQYV. CDR3 sequence (DNA): TGTGCCAGCAGTAAACAGGGAACCTACGAGCAGTACGTC.

V and J are TRBV5-4 and TRBJ1-1; D remains ambiguous. Germline lookup yields CDR1 SGHNT and CDR2 YYREEE (reference sequence). The CDR3 loop spans 13 amino acids. Between the trimmed V and J ends, which lost 4 bases and 5 bases, there was a span of 12 bases. CDR3 DNA sequence: TGTGCCAGCAGCCAGGTGGGCGGGACTGAAGCTTTCTTT. Translating it yields CASSQVGGTEAFF.

This sequence joins TRBV12-3 or TRBV12-4 and TRBJ2-3, with D uncertain. CDR3 size: 11 residues. Trimming took 1 base from V and 7 from J, leaving 3 bases between them. The CDR3 bases are TGTGCCAGCAGTTTAGAGTATACGCAGTATTTT. This translates into CASSLEYTQYF.

The chain couples TRBV19 to TRBJ2-5; 7 nucleotides align to TRBD1. V trimming: 6 bases; J trimming: 4 bases; junction bases outside the gene matches: 8. Germline lookup yields CDR1 LNHDA and CDR2 SQIVND (reference sequence). The CDR3 runs to 14 residues. CDR3: CASSDRALRETQYF. The CDR3, as DNA: TGTGCCAGTAGCGACAGGGCGCTACGAGAGACCCAGTACTTC.

The genes are TRBV5-6 and TRBJ2-2; D tentatively reads TRBD1 or TRBD2 (5 bases each). CDR1 SGHDT and CDR2 YYEEEE come from the germline V gene. The ends were cut back, 6 bases at V and 4 bases at J, with 13 bases in the middle. The CDR3 consists of 14 residues. The CDR3 region has the DNA TGTGCCAGCACCGCAGGGACCTCCACCGGGGAGCTGTTTTTT. Translating it yields CASTAGTSTGELFF.

The chain employs TRBV18 and TRBJ2-7; D remains unclear. Germline values: CDR1 KGHSH, CDR2 LQKENI. This CDR3 spans 12 amino acids. With 0 bases removed from V and 6 bases from J, the gap between germline ends came to 6 bases. The chain's CDR3 is CASSPPSGEQYV. In nucleotides, the CDR3 is TGTGCCAGCTCACCACCCTCCGGCGAGCAGTACGTC.

This clone showed up just a few times. This rearrangement joins TRBV25-1 to TRBJ1-5; a weak D match, TRBD1 (5 bases). Germline V lookup: CDR1 MGHDK, CDR2 SYGVNS. The ends were cut back, 3 bases at V and 3 bases at J, with 12 bases in the middle. The CDR3 consists of 15 residues. The CDR3 region is CASSDSGAANQPQHF. CDR3 sequence (DNA): TGTGCCAGCAGTGATTCTGGGGCGGCCAATCAGCCCCAGCATTTT.

This chain connects TRBV6-2 or TRBV6-3 to TRBJ1-2, with 11 bases that match TRBD1. Germline-derived CDR1 and CDR2 are MNHEY and SVGEGT. The CDR3 is made up of 17 amino acids. With V trimmed by 5 bases and J by 0 bases, 8 bases remained unmatched. The CDR3 nucleotides read TGTGCCAGCAGTGCCGGACAGGGGGCCCCAGCTAACTATGGCTACACCTTC. It codes for CASSAGQGAPANYGYTF.

This clone has just a few counts. This chain joins TRBV4-2 and TRBJ1-3; D not resolved. Trimming removed 0 bases from V and 0 bases from J, with 6 bases in between. The CDR3 runs 15 residues. The V gene's germline CDR1 is LGHNA and CDR2 YNFKEQ. The CDR3 loop is CASSQDKSSGNTIYF. The CDR3 coding sequence is TGTGCCAGCAGCCAAGATAAGTCCTCTGGAAACACCATATATTTT.

The chain is built from TRBV7-7 and TRBJ2-1; D possibly corresponds to TRBD1 (5 bases). Trimming took off 8 bases at V and 8 bases at J, with 10 bases between the two ends. The CDR3 is 11 amino acids. The V gene's germline CDR1 is SSHAT and CDR2 FNYEAQ (reference sequence). The CDR3 here is CASGQGDEQFF. The CDR3 bases are TGTGCCAGCGGGCAGGGCGATGAGCAGTTCTTC.

The rearrangement joins TRBV19 to TRBJ2-6; D may be TRBD1 (6 bases). The ends were cut back, 4 bases at V and 1 base at J, with 14 bases in the middle. The V gene's germline CDR1 is LNHDA and CDR2 SQIVND (reference sequence). The CDR3 totals 17 residues. DNA for the CDR3: TGTGCCAGTAGTAGGTCAGGGGCTGAATCTGGGGCCAACGTCCTGACTTTC. Translated: CASSRSGAESGANVLTF.

The CDR3 nucleotides are TGTGCCAGCAGCTTAAATAGCGGTGCGAGTCAGACCCAGTACTTC. This gives the protein CASSLNSGASQTQYF. This chain links TRBV7-3 with TRBJ2-5, with a tentative D call TRBD2 (6 bases). V lost 1 base to trimming and J lost 6 bases, with 15 bases between them. The germline gives CDR1 SGHTA, CDR2 FQGTGA. This CDR3 has 15 residues.

This sequence joins TRBV7-2 and TRBJ2-3; TRBD2 agrees at 7 bases. The germline gives CDR1 SGHTA, CDR2 FQGNSA. There are 14 residues in the CDR3. V dropped 3 bases and J dropped 2; count of bases not matched to a gene: 2. The CDR3 DNA is TGTGCCAGCAGCTTGGGGGGGTACACAGATACGCAGTATTTT. Amino acid sequence: CASSLGGYTDTQYF.

This chain links TRBV5-6 with TRBJ2-7, with D uncertain. This CDR3 is built from 13 residues. Per the germline V gene, CDR1 is SGHDT and CDR2 is YYEEEE. V was trimmed by 4 bases and J by 1 base, leaving 9 bases between them. The CDR3 loop is CASSASVSYEQYV. As DNA, the CDR3 is TGTGCCAGCAGCGCCAGCGTTTCCTACGAGCAGTACGTC.

This clone was recorded at least ten times. The chain combines TRBV7-9 with TRBJ1-5; 7 bases fit TRBD1. Germline V gives CDR1 SEHNR, CDR2 FQNEAQ (reference sequence). This CDR3 comprises 14 residues. The V gene end was trimmed by 1 base and the J gene end by 6 bases; junction bases not matched to a gene: 3. The chain's CDR3 is CASSLGAGGQPQHF. As DNA, the CDR3 is TGTGCCAGCAGCTTAGGGGCAGGGGGTCAGCCCCAGCATTTT.

The chain links TRBV7-2 to TRBJ2-3; 9 bases line up with TRBD2. Germline CDR1 is SGHTA and CDR2 is FQGNSA. The CDR3 spans 14 residues. With 4 bases clipped from V and 5 bases from J, the junction kept 4 bases outside the gene matches. The CDR3 loop reads CASSSGTSRDTQYF. CDR3 coding DNA: TGTGCCAGCAGCTCAGGGACTAGCCGAGATACGCAGTATTTT.

This chain joins TRBV9 and TRBJ1-2; the D gene is possibly TRBD1 (6 bases). This CDR3 region has 17 residues. Germline lookup yields CDR1 SGDLS and CDR2 YYNGEE. The V end lost 4 bases, the J end lost 0 bases, and 19 bases lay between the germline ends. The CDR3 DNA sequence: TGTGCCAGCAGCTCTTTCGGCGGGGGGCCTGCTAACTATGGCTACACCTTC. It is translated as CASSSFGGGPANYGYTF. Full variable domain (outside the CDR3, taken from reference TRBV9 and TRBJ1-2): DSGVTQTPKHLITATGQRVTLRCSPRSGDLSVYWYQQSLDQGLQFLIQYYNGEERAKGNILERFSAQQFPDLHSELNLSSLELGDSALYFCASSSFGGGPANYGYTFGSGTRLTVV.

The V call is TRBV2, the J call TRBJ2-2; TRBD1 agrees at 9 bases. Per the germline V gene, CDR1 is SNHLY and CDR2 is FYNNEI. V was clipped by 6 bases and J by 4 bases; unmatched bases: 9. This CDR3 contains 16 residues. The CDR3 DNA reads TGTGCCAGCAGCTCCGACAGGGGGAGGAGCACCGGGGAGCTGTTTTTT. Its translation is CASSSDRGRSTGELFF.

The chain carries TRBV6-2 or TRBV6-3 and TRBJ2-7; 7 positions agree with TRBD1. The germline V gene encodes CDR1 MNHEY and CDR2 SVGEGT. The CDR3 is 14 amino acids. V lost 5 bases, J lost 4 bases, and 8 bases stayed unmatched. CDR3 sequence reads: CASSRARGRYEQYV. DNA for the CDR3: TGTGCCAGCAGTCGGGCCAGGGGGAGATACGAGCAGTACGTC.

The chain uses TRBV6-5 and TRBJ2-4, with D uncertain. This CDR3 comprises 15 residues. Trimming removed 3 bases from V and 4 bases from J, with 13 bases in between. CDR1 is MNHEY, CDR2 SVGAGI, per germline. CDR3 region: CASSYSLPTKNIQYF. In nucleotides, the CDR3 is TGTGCCAGCAGTTATAGCCTCCCGACTAAAAACATTCAGTACTTC.

The genes are TRBV6-5 and TRBJ2-7; TRBD2 matches at 7 bases. The CDR3 length is 14 residues. Germline loops: CDR1 MNHEY, CDR2 SVGAGI. J lost 1 base, V lost 7 bases, and 7 bases had no gene match. In nucleotides, the CDR3 is TGTGCCAGCACTAGGACTAGTACTTCCTACGAGCAGTACGTC. Protein: CASTRTSTSYEQYV.

This clone was counted a single time. This chain connects TRBV12-3 or TRBV12-4 to TRBJ1-2; D is possibly TRBD1 (6 bases). Trimming took off 4 bases at V and 8 bases at J, with 14 bases between the two ends. This CDR3 region has 13 residues. CDR3 sequence reads: CASSSGVDGGYTF. The CDR3 DNA reads as TGTGCCAGCAGTTCAGGGGTAGACGGGGGCTACACCTTC.

The gene calls are TRBV5-1 and TRBJ2-3; TRBD2 might be the D (5 bases). Trimming took 1 base from V and 2 from J, leaving 11 bases between them. Germline V CDR1 and CDR2: SGHRS, YFSETQ. This CDR3 spans 15 amino acids. The CDR3 reads CASSLPTGNTDTQYF. DNA for the CDR3: TGCGCCAGCAGCTTGCCTACCGGGAACACAGATACGCAGTATTTT.

This clone has only a few counts. In DNA form, the CDR3 reads TGTGCCAGCAGCCAAACAGGGCTTACTGAGCAGTTCTTC. It codes for CASSQTGLTEQFF. The chain uses TRBV5-8 and TRBJ2-1; tentatively, D is TRBD1 (6 bases). Germline loops: CDR1 SGHTS, CDR2 YDEGEE. The CDR3 consists of 13 residues. The V and J ends lost 4 bases and 9 bases respectively, with 14 bases between them.

The chain carries TRBV2 and TRBJ2-1; 9 bases line up with TRBD1. This CDR3 has 16 residues. Looked up from germline, CDR1 is SNHLY and CDR2 is FYNNEI. The trim removed 2 bases at V and 7 bases at J, leaving 9 bases unmatched. The CDR3 coding sequence is TGTGCCAGCAGTGAACGCTTGGGACAGGGTGGGAATGAGCAGTTCTTC. It yields the protein CASSERLGQGGNEQFF.

The chain combines TRBV28 with TRBJ1-2; D perhaps matches TRBD1 (6 bases). The CDR3 covers 13 residues. CDR1 and CDR2 (germline): MDHEN, SYDVKM. Trimming removed 5 bases from V and 8 bases from J, with 15 bases in between. The CDR3 nucleotides are TGTGCCAGCAGTAGACACAGGGAAACGGGCTACACCTTC. Translation gives CASSRHRETGYTF.

This sequence joins TRBV9 and TRBJ2-6; TRBD1 aligns across 7 bases. The junction had 15 bases not matched to a gene; V was cut back by 2 bases and J by 4 bases. Germline V gene lookup returns CDR1 SGDLS and CDR2 YYNGEE. CDR3 length: 19 residues. The CDR3 sequence: CASSVSFKTGLSGANVLTF. Here the CDR3 DNA reads TGTGCCAGCAGCGTGAGTTTTAAGACAGGGTTATCCGGGGCCAACGTCCTGACTTTC.